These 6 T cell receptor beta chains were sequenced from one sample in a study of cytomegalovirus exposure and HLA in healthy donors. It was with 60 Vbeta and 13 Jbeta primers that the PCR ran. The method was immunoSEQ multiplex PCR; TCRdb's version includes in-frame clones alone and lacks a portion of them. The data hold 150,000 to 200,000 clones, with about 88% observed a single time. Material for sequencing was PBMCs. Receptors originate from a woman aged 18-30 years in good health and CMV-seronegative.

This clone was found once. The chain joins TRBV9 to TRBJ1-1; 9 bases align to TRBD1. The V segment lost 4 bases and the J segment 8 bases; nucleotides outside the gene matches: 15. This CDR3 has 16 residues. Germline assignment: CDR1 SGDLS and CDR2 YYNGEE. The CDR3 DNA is TGTGCCAGCAGCCAAGAAACGGGACAGGGAGTTCGGGAAGCTTTCTTT. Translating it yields CASSQETGQGVREAFF.

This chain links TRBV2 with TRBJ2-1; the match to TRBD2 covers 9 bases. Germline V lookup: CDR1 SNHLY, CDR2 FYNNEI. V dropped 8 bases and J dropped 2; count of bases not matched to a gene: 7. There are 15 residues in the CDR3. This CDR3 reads CASLFSGRPYNEQFF. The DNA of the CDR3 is TGTGCCAGCCTTTTTAGCGGGAGACCCTACAATGAGCAGTTCTTC. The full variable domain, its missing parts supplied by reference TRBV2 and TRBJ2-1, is EPEVTQTPSHQVTQMGQEVILRCVPISNHLYFYWYRQILGQKVEFLVSFYNNEISEKSEIFDDQFSVERPDGSNFTLKIRSTKLEDSAMYFCASLFSGRPYNEQFFGPGTRLTVL.

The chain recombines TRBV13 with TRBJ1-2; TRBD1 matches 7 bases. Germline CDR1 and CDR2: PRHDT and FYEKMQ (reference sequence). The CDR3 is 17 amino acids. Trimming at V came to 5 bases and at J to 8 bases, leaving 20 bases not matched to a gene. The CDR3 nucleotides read TGTGCCAGCAGCGGTTCGGGAGGGGGCCCGGTAGACCGCGGCTACACCTTC. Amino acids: CASSGSGGGPVDRGYTF.

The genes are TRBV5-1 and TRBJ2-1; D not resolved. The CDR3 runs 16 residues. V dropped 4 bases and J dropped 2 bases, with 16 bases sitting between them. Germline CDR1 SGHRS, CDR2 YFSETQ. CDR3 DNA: TGCGCCAGCAGCCCTAGTTCGGGTCCCCCCTACAATGAGCAGTTCTTC. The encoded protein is CASSPSSGPPYNEQFF.

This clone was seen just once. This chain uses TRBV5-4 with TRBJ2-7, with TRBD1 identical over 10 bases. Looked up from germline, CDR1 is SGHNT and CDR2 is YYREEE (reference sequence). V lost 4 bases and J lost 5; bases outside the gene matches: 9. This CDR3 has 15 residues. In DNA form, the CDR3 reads TGTGCCAGCAGCCTGACAGGGGGCGGCCGGGACGAGCAGTACTTC. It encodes CASSLTGGGRDEQYF.

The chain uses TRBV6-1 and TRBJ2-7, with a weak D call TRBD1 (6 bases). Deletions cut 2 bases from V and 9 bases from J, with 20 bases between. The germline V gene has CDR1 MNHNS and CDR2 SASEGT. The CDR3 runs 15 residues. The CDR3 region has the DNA TGTGCCAGCAGTGAAAGGGCAGGGGAAGGCCGCGGGCAGTACTTC. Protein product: CASSERAGEGRGQYF.